Each of the 20 T cell receptor beta chains below was sequenced from the same sample in a study of beta chain features in type 1 diabetes. Notes on the study in general: TCRB CDR3s from Type 1 diabetes patients were moderately but significantly shorter in all four CD4+ subsets.

The antigens for these receptors are not known. The isolated RNA, all of it, was reverse transcribed, so expressed TCRB transcripts were what got sequenced. The protocol was immunoSEQ multiplex PCR, while the TCRdb copy is restricted to in-frame clones and leaves out a portion. This sample carries roughly 330,000 clones, around an eighth of them seen once, and the ten largest clones take around 0.016%. Specimen: naive CD4+ T cells from blood. The receptors shown here come from a woman between 18 and 29 years old with type 1 diabetes.

The CDR3 DNA sequence: TGCAGCGTTGAGCTAGACAGGGGGCCCCAGGAGCTGTTTTTT. Translating gives CSVELDRGPQELFF. The chain employs TRBV29-1 and TRBJ2-2, with 10 bases identical to TRBD1. This CDR3 spans 14 amino acids. In germline, CDR1 is SQVTM, CDR2 ANQGSEA. After removal of 3 bases from V and 10 bases from J, the junction contained 8 bases not matched to a gene.

In this sample, this clone turned up a few times. This CDR3 reads CAWSVLAGITDTQYF. Written as DNA, the CDR3 is TGTGCCTGGAGTGTACTAGCGGGAATTACAGATACGCAGTATTTT. The chain combines TRBV30 with TRBJ2-3; TRBD2 matches 10 bases. The V segment lost 0 bases and the J segment 3 bases; nucleotides outside the gene matches: 3. The CDR3 has 15 amino acids. CDR1 is GTSNPN and CDR2 is SVGIG in the germline V gene (reference sequence). Looking up the rest from reference TRBV30 and TRBJ2-3 gives the full variable domain: SQTIHQWPATLVQPVGSPLSLECTVEGTSNPNLYWYRQAAGRGLQLLFYSVGIGQISSEVPQNLSASRPQDRQFILSSKKLLLSDSGFYLCAWSVLAGITDTQYFGPGTRLTVL.

The rearrangement links TRBV5-1 to TRBJ2-7; 11 nucleotides agree with TRBD2. Germline lookup yields CDR1 SGHRS and CDR2 YFSETQ. V dropped 0 bases and J dropped 3; count of bases not matched to a gene: 8. The CDR3 is 17 residues long. This CDR3 is CASSLVLAGGMVYEQYF. The CDR3 bases are TGCGCCAGCAGCTTGGTCCTAGCGGGAGGTATGGTCTACGAGCAGTACTTC. Based on the CDR3 plus reference TRBV5-1 and TRBJ2-7, the full variable domain is KAGVTQTPRYLIKTRGQQVTLSCSPISGHRSVSWYQQTPGQGLQFLFEYFSETQRNKGNFPGRFSGRQFSNSRSEMNVSTLELGDSALYLCASSLVLAGGMVYEQYFGPGTRLTVT.

The chain links TRBV5-6 to TRBJ2-1, with 10 nucleotides matching TRBD1. CDR1 SGHDT and CDR2 YYEEEE come from the germline V gene. The CDR3 extends over 16 amino acids. Trimming removed 4 bases from V and 6 bases from J; junction bases left unmatched: 10. The CDR3 nucleotides are TGTGCCAGCAGCCCGGGTGGGACAGGGGAGACCAATGAGCAGTTCTTC. This codes for CASSPGGTGETNEQFF.

This chain uses TRBV7-2 with TRBJ2-3; D is possibly TRBD1 (6 bases). The CDR3 consists of 15 residues. Germline lookup yields CDR1 SGHTA and CDR2 FQGNSA. Trimming removed 2 bases at V and 4 bases at J, with 13 bases between. In DNA, the CDR3 is TGTGCCAGCAGCTTAAGGGTCAGGGGAGCAGATACGCAGTATTTT. Its translation: CASSLRVRGADTQYF.

The chain has TRBV28 and TRBJ2-1; TRBD2 aligns across 11 bases. Trimming at V came to 2 bases and at J to 9 bases, leaving 6 bases not matched to a gene. CDR1 MDHEN and CDR2 SYDVKM come from the germline V gene. The CDR3 runs to 15 residues. CDR3 in DNA: TGTGCCAGCAGTTTAGGGGGACTAGCGGCCTCTGAGCAGTTCTTC. Translation: CASSLGGLAASEQFF.

The chain employs TRBV11-2 and TRBJ2-1, with 7 bases matching TRBD2. Trimming cost V 4 bases and J 1 base; bases outside gene matches: 13. Germline V gene lookup returns CDR1 SGHAT and CDR2 FQNNGV. CDR3 length: 18 amino acids. The CDR3 DNA sequence: TGTGCCAGCAGCTCCAGCCCGGTACTAGCGAGGTCCTACAATGAGCAGTTCTTC. Its translation is CASSSSPVLARSYNEQFF. The variable domain in full, with the rest retrieved from reference TRBV11-2 and TRBJ2-1, is EAGVAQSPRYKIIEKRQSVAFWCNPISGHATLYWYQQILGQGPKLLIQFQNNGVVDDSQLPKDRFSAERLKGVDSTLKIQPAKLEDSAVYLCASSSSPVLARSYNEQFFGPGTRLTVL.

The V call is TRBV19, the J call TRBJ2-7; 8 nucleotides agree with TRBD1. CDR1 LNHDA and CDR2 SQIVND come from the germline V gene (reference sequence). V was pared by 10 bases and J by 4 bases, with 15 bases of the junction left unmatched. The CDR3 extends over 15 amino acids. CDR3 sequence (DNA): TGTGCCACCTCGGGACAGGCTCCGTTTTGGTACGAGCAGTACTTC. Protein product: CATSGQAPFWYEQYF.

This clone showed up just a few times. The gene calls are TRBV5-1 and TRBJ2-5, with 9 positions matching TRBD1. Germline V gives CDR1 SGHRS, CDR2 YFSETQ. With V trimmed by 0 bases and J by 1 base, 7 bases remained unmatched. This CDR3 region has 17 residues. The CDR3 region is CASSLARTGVVQETQYF. CDR3 in DNA: TGCGCCAGCAGCTTGGCTAGGACAGGGGTTGTCCAAGAGACCCAGTACTTC.

CDR3 in DNA: TGCGCCAGCAGCTTAGGGGGCGCAGAGGAGACCCAGTACTTC. Translation: CASSLGGAEETQYF. The rearrangement links TRBV5-1 to TRBJ2-5; 7 nucleotides line up with TRBD1. The CDR3 is 14 residues long. Germline CDR1 and CDR2: SGHRS and YFSETQ. Germline trimming cut 2 bases from V and 5 bases from J; bases unmatched to any gene: 6. Complete variable domain (other parts from reference TRBV5-1 and TRBJ2-5): KAGVTQTPRYLIKTRGQQVTLSCSPISGHRSVSWYQQTPGQGLQFLFEYFSETQRNKGNFPGRFSGRQFSNSRSEMNVSTLELGDSALYLCASSLGGAEETQYFGPGTRLLVL.

The gene calls are TRBV19 and TRBJ1-1; 7 bases align to TRBD1. From germline, CDR1 is LNHDA and CDR2 SQIVND (reference sequence). The CDR3 totals 15 residues. V shed 4 bases and J 1 base; nucleotides not matched to a gene: 6. The CDR3 sequence: CASSTPQGRNTEAFF. The CDR3 DNA follows: TGTGCCAGTAGTACCCCACAGGGGCGGAACACTGAAGCTTTCTTT.

This sequence joins TRBV30 and TRBJ2-2, with 8 bases that match TRBD1. Germline CDR1 GTSNPN, CDR2 SVGIG (reference sequence). CDR3 length: 15 amino acids. With V trimmed by 8 bases and J by 7 bases, 15 bases remained unmatched. Here the CDR3 reads CAQGSRQGYLGELFF. The CDR3 nucleotides are TGTGCCCAGGGATCGAGACAGGGGTACCTCGGGGAGCTGTTTTTT.

This clone showed up just a few times. The rearrangement links TRBV5-4 to TRBJ2-6, with TRBD1 as a possible D gene (5 bases). The CDR3 has 17 residues. In germline, CDR1 is SGHNT, CDR2 YYREEE (reference sequence). The ends were cut back, 2 bases at V and 0 bases at J, with 12 bases in the middle. DNA for the CDR3: TGTGCCAGCAGCTTCCAGGGCATATACTCTGGGGCCAACGTCCTGACTTTC. Its translation is CASSFQGIYSGANVLTF.

The rearrangement uses TRBV18 and TRBJ2-2; 7 nucleotides align to TRBD1. This CDR3 contains 14 residues. Germline CDR1 and CDR2: KGHSH and LQKENI. The ends lost 3 bases at V and 4 bases at J; junction bases unmatched: 2. For the CDR3, the DNA is TGTGCCAGCTCACCTGACAGGGCCACCGGGGAGCTGTTTTTT. It encodes CASSPDRATGELFF.

This clone appeared once. The chain recombines TRBV9 with TRBJ2-1, with D possibly being TRBD1 (6 bases). The CDR3 totals 14 residues. Germline CDR1 is SGDLS and CDR2 is YYNGEE. V was shortened by 3 bases and J by 2 bases, with 9 bases between the two germline ends. This CDR3 reads CASSDRDTYNEQFF. For the CDR3, the DNA is TGTGCCAGCAGCGACCGGGACACCTACAATGAGCAGTTCTTC.

This clone occurred a few times. J is TRBJ2-5 and V is TRBV2, with D maybe TRBD1 (7 bases). The CDR3 totals 16 residues. Germline loops: CDR1 SNHLY, CDR2 FYNNEI. V gave up 3 bases and J gave up 2 bases, with 16 bases separating them. The CDR3 DNA reads as TGTGCCAGCAGTGAGTTCGGGGGACAGCCACAAGAGACCCAGTACTTC. Amino acid sequence: CASSEFGGQPQETQYF.

The CDR3 loop is CASVLAGTDTQYF. CDR3 coding DNA: TGTGCCAGCGTTTTAGCGGGGACAGATACGCAGTATTTT. This sequence joins TRBV27 and TRBJ2-3, with TRBD2 matching over 8 bases. Germline V gives CDR1 MNHEY, CDR2 SMNVEV (reference sequence). V lost 8 bases to trimming and J lost 3 bases; unmatched junction nucleotides: 4. This CDR3 contains 13 residues.

This clone was detected a few times. This chain uses TRBV5-1 with TRBJ2-1; TRBD2 is a possible D gene (5 bases). CDR1 is SGHRS, CDR2 YFSETQ, per germline. The ends were cut back, 2 bases at V and 1 base at J, with 10 bases in the middle. CDR3 length: 15 amino acids. The DNA of the CDR3 is TGCGCCAGCAGCTTTCCGGGATCGTCCTACAATGAGCAGTTCTTC. The encoded protein is CASSFPGSSYNEQFF. The full variable domain, rest sourced from reference TRBV5-1 and TRBJ2-1, is KAGVTQTPRYLIKTRGQQVTLSCSPISGHRSVSWYQQTPGQGLQFLFEYFSETQRNKGNFPGRFSGRQFSNSRSEMNVSTLELGDSALYLCASSFPGSSYNEQFFGPGTRLTVL.

The rearrangement uses TRBV7-9 and TRBJ2-3; 8 bases fit TRBD2. Germline CDR1 is SEHNR and CDR2 is FQNEAQ (reference sequence). J was trimmed by 0 bases and V by 6 bases; bases with no gene match: 11. The CDR3 length is 17 residues. The CDR3: CASRPTRREASTDTQYF. CDR3 sequence (DNA): TGTGCCAGCAGACCGACCCGGCGGGAGGCTAGCACAGATACGCAGTATTTT.

This clone has just a few counts. The chain links TRBV6-5 to TRBJ1-2; TRBD1 matches at 10 bases. The CDR3 spans 15 residues. The junction had 5 bases not matched to a gene; V was cut back by 0 bases and J by 7 bases. Germline V gene data show CDR1 as MNHEY and CDR2 as SVGAGI. The CDR3 spells CASSYSGQGLSGYTF. The CDR3 bases are TGTGCCAGCAGTTACTCGGGACAGGGGTTGAGTGGCTACACCTTC.